This is a list of T cell receptor beta chains from one sample in a study of CD8 T cells in ankylosing spondylitis. TCRdb re-called the 5' RACE reads through MiXCR, storing one row per CDR3 protein. This sample has a few hundred thousand distinct CDR3 sequences, with less than 25% found just once. Sequences were obtained from blood, either unsorted or a sorted T cell fraction (not recorded which). The receptors here all came from a female donor with ankylosing spondylitis or in good health (not recorded which). Each CDR3 is given with its conserved first and last residue. Fields, in order: clone size, J gene, D gene, V gene, CDR3 DNA, CDR3 protein. D genes are given only for firm matches. A clone size is listed for some rows: how often the clone was seen (once, few, many), or a class if it is expanded.

.,TRBJ2-1,.,TRBV20-1,TGCAGTGCTAGGGTCTTTTCGGACAATGAGCAGTTCTTC,CSARVFSDNEQFF
many,TRBJ1-5,.,TRBV29-1,TGCAGCGTCCAGGTGGCGGGCAATCAGCCCCAGCATTTT,CSVQVAGNQPQHF
.,TRBJ2-1,TRBD2,TRBV3-1,TGTGCCAGCAGGCAGACTAGCGGGAGGATCACGCGAAATGAGCAGTTCTTC,CASRQTSGRITRNEQFF
few,TRBJ2-5,.,TRBV27,TGTGCCAGCAGGGGACTTTCCGAGACCCAGTACTTC,CASRGLSETQYF
few,TRBJ1-5,.,TRBV6-5,TGTGCCAGCAGTTACCCCCACTCCTTCAGGGATCAGCCCCAGCATTTT,CASSYPHSFRDQPQHF
.,TRBJ2-1,TRBD2,TRBV4-1,TGCGCCAGCAGCCAAGAAATAGGACTAGCGCAATACAATGAGCAGTTCTTC,CASSQEIGLAQYNEQFF
few,TRBJ1-3,.,TRBV28,TGTGCCAGCAGTTTATTCGGCATGACAGGAAACACCATATATTTT,CASSLFGMTGNTIYF
.,TRBJ1-2,.,TRBV5-5,TGTGCCAGCAGCCGAGACGGAGATTACTATGGCTACACCTTC,CASSRDGDYYGYTF
.,TRBJ1-1,.,TRBV7-9,TGTGCCAGCAGCTACCCTCAGGGGTGGAACACTGAAGCTTTCTTT,CASSYPQGWNTEAFF
many,TRBJ2-3,TRBD2,TRBV20-1,TGCAGTGCCCGGGGGGTTGGCACAGATACGCAGTATTTT,CSARGVGTDTQYF
.,TRBJ1-2,TRBD1,TRBV6-4,TGTGCCAGCAGTGACTCTCGGGGGACAGGGGTTGCGGGCTACACCTTC,CASSDSRGTGVAGYTF
.,TRBJ2-2,.,TRBV10-3,TGTGCCGTCACTAGCTCCGGGGAGCTGTTTTTT,CAVTSSGELFF
.,TRBJ1-2,TRBD1,TRBV28,TGTGCCAGCAGAGCGACAGGGGACTATGGCTACACCTTC,CASRATGDYGYTF
few,TRBJ2-3,.,TRBV5-1,TGCGCCAGCAGCTTGTTAGGCGGGATCACAGATACGCAGTATTTT,CASSLLGGITDTQYF
few,TRBJ1-3,.,TRBV9,TGTGCCAGCAGCGTCGCCAGTAGGGCATCTGGAAACACCATATATTTT,CASSVASRASGNTIYF
.,TRBJ1-1,.,TRBV7-9,TGTGCCAGCAGCTCCTTGTCGTCGAACACTGAAGCTTTCTTT,CASSSLSSNTEAFF
.,TRBJ2-7,.,TRBV20-1,TGCAGTGCTAGCGATACAGGGCGCGAGCAGTACTTC,CSASDTGREQYF
many,TRBJ2-1,TRBD2,TRBV20-1,TGCAGTGCTAGTAAGGCTAGCGGGAGTAGTCGTGAGCAGTTCTTC,CSASKASGSSREQFF
many,TRBJ1-6,.,TRBV12-3/TRBV12-4,TGTGCCAGCAGTCCGAGGAAGCCTTCACCCCTCCACTTT,CASSPRKPSPLHF
.,TRBJ2-3,.,TRBV5-1,TGCGCCAGCAATTCACAGACCCGTTCCACAGATACGCAGTATTTT,CASNSQTRSTDTQYF
few,TRBJ1-6,.,TRBV25-1,TGTGCCAGCAGTGAAAGGGCAGGGAGAGGCTCACCCCTCCACTTT,CASSERAGRGSPLHF
.,TRBJ2-2,TRBD1,TRBV12-3/TRBV12-4,TGTGCCAGCAGCGAGGGACAGTTAATTTTTACCGGGGAGCTGTTTTTT,CASSEGQLIFTGELFF
.,TRBJ1-1,.,TRBV10-3,TGTGCCATCAGTGAGAGAGGAGGGGGGGCGGGAAACACTGAAGCTTTCTTT,CAISERGGGAGNTEAFF
.,TRBJ2-1,.,TRBV6-2/TRBV6-3,TGTGCCAGCAGTTACTCGAGGCTAGCCGATGAGCAGTTCTTC,CASSYSRLADEQFF
many,TRBJ2-3,.,TRBV28,TGTGCCAGCAGTCTCGGGACAACAGATACGCAGTATTTT,CASSLGTTDTQYF
many,TRBJ2-1,.,TRBV20-1,TGCAGTGCTAAGGGCAATGAGCAGTTCTTC,CSAKGNEQFF
few,TRBJ2-3,TRBD2,TRBV20-1,TGCAGTGCAACTAGCGGGAGGGCCGTGGGTACGCAGTATTTT,CSATSGRAVGTQYF
once,TRBJ2-5,TRBD2,TRBV25-1,TGTGCCAGCAGGGGGACTAGCGGGCAAGAGACCCAGTACTTC,CASRGTSGQETQYF
few,TRBJ2-7,.,TRBV7-2,TGTGCCAGCAGCTTAGCGGTAGGCAGTCCCTACGAGCAGTACTTC,CASSLAVGSPYEQYF
.,TRBJ2-7,TRBD1,TRBV4-3,TGCGCCAGCAGCCAAGTCGTCGGACAGGGGGGCGAGCAGTACTTC,CASSQVVGQGGEQYF
.,TRBJ2-7,.,TRBV10-1,TGCGCCAGCCAGTACGAGCAGTACTTC,CASQYEQYF
few,TRBJ2-1,TRBD2,TRBV20-1,TGCAGTGCCTCCTTCTGGCTAGCGGGAGGACCCTCCTACAATGAGCAGTTCTTC,CSASFWLAGGPSYNEQFF
few,TRBJ2-2,.,TRBV12-3/TRBV12-4,TGTGCCAGCTCAAGGGGTGACACCGGGGAGCTGTTTTTT,CASSRGDTGELFF
.,TRBJ2-7,.,TRBV12-3/TRBV12-4,TGTGCCAGCAGTTTAGGGGGTTATTACGAGCAGTACTTC,CASSLGGYYEQYF
.,TRBJ1-1,TRBD1,TRBV10-3,TGTGCCATCAGACCGGGACAGGGGAACACTGAAGCTTTCTTT,CAIRPGQGNTEAFF
.,TRBJ2-1,.,TRBV12-3/TRBV12-4,TGTGCCAGCAGCCCTAGGGGGGAATATTACAATGAGCAGTTCTTC,CASSPRGEYYNEQFF
few,TRBJ2-3,.,TRBV7-2,TGTCCCAGCTCGAGGGCAGATACGCAGTATTTT,CPSSRADTQYF
.,TRBJ1-3,.,TRBV12-3/TRBV12-4,TGTGCCAGCAGTATGAGCTCTGGAAACACCATATATTTT,CASSMSSGNTIYF
.,TRBJ2-7,.,TRBV3-1,TGTGCCAGCAGCCGCCGCCCGGGACACAAATCACCCTACGAGCAGTACTTC,CASSRRPGHKSPYEQYF
.,TRBJ2-1,.,TRBV20-1,TGCAGTGCTAGTGAGTTCAATGAGCAGTTCTTC,CSASEFNEQFF
few,TRBJ2-5,TRBD1,TRBV20-1,TGCAGTGCGGAGCCTCCGGGACAGGGAGAGACCCAGTACTTC,CSAEPPGQGETQYF
few,TRBJ1-1,.,TRBV5-5,TGTGCCAGCAGCTTGGGGCAGGTCGGGGGCAGCGCTGAAGCTTTCTTT,CASSLGQVGGSAEAFF
.,TRBJ2-3,TRBD1,TRBV24-1,TGTGCCACCAGTGAGCCTGGGACAGCCAACACGCAGTATTTT,CATSEPGTANTQYF
few,TRBJ2-3,.,TRBV6-5,TGTGCCAGCAGTTACAACGGACAACCATCGGATACGCAGTATTTT,CASSYNGQPSDTQYF
few,TRBJ2-1,TRBD2,TRBV6-1,TGTGCCAGCAGTCCACTAGCGGGAGGGGTTGAGCAGTTCTTC,CASSPLAGGVEQFF
few,TRBJ2-1,TRBD2,TRBV24-1,TGTGCCACCAGTGACCCACAGGGAGGACTAGCTGATGAGCAGTTCTTC,CATSDPQGGLADEQFF
many,TRBJ1-5,.,TRBV29-1,TGCAGCGTTGGAGGGCTCTTCGGGACCCAGCATTTT,CSVGGLFGTQHF
few,TRBJ1-1,.,TRBV27,TGTGCCAGCAGTTTTAACGAGGGCACTGAAGCTTTCTTT,CASSFNEGTEAFF
.,TRBJ1-6,.,TRBV27,TGTGCCAGTTCGTCCCCCCCTAATTCACCCCTCCACTTT,CASSSPPNSPLHF
many,TRBJ1-1,TRBD1,TRBV6-2/TRBV6-3,TGTGCCAGCAGGGGGAGGGGGCTGAACACTGAAGCTTTCTTT,CASRGRGLNTEAFF
few,TRBJ2-7,TRBD2,TRBV12-3/TRBV12-4,TGTGCCAGCAGTTTCCGACCGGGACTAGCGGGAGTAGACGAGCAGTACTTC,CASSFRPGLAGVDEQYF
.,TRBJ2-4,.,TRBV20-1,TGCGCAAGCAGGAAGGGGGAATTAAACATTCAGTACTTC,CASRKGELNIQYF
few,TRBJ2-1,.,TRBV6-1,TGTGCCAGCAGTCGAGGGGGAACCCCCAATGAGCAGTTCTTC,CASSRGGTPNEQFF